A selection of T cell receptor beta chains follows, all from one sample in a study of radiotherapy plus CTLA-4 blockade in lung cancer. Clones were sequenced by immunoSEQ multiplex PCR, and TCRdb holds only the in-frame ones, with some missing. The table has 100,000 or so clones, about 85% seen once. Sequencing used peripheral blood, obtained from a patient treated with radiotherapy plus ipilimumab. The receptors stem from a human donor with non-small cell lung cancer that progressed on radiotherapy plus ipilimumab. Both conserved end residues are part of each CDR3. Fields, in order: J gene, D gene, V gene, clone size, CDR3 DNA, CDR3 protein. A D gene is named only where the DNA matches it firmly. For some rows the clone size is stated as once, few or many, or as a class when expanded; others skip it.

TRBJ1-5 . TRBV7-8 . TGTGCCAGCAGCTTATATGGGGGTACCGATCAGCCCCAGCATTTT CASSLYGGTDQPQHF
TRBJ2-1 . TRBV7-2 . TGTGCCAGCAGCTTAGCGGCCCGCAGCGCGGATGAGCAGTTCTTC CASSLAARSADEQFF
TRBJ1-2 TRBD1 TRBV19 . TGTGCCAGTAGTATCCGGACAGGAGATGGCTACACCTTC CASSIRTGDGYTF
TRBJ2-7 . TRBV27 . TGTGCCAGCACAGGGTTGAACGAGCAGTACTTC CASTGLNEQYF
TRBJ1-4 TRBD1 TRBV5-1 . TGCGCCAGCAGCGTGGGACAGGGGGCTTCCAATGAAAAACTGTTTTTT CASSVGQGASNEKLFF
TRBJ2-1 . TRBV7-9 . TGTGCCAGCAGCTTAGCGCTGGGGTACTCCTACAATGAGCAGTTCTTC CASSLALGYSYNEQFF
TRBJ1-2 . TRBV20-1 . TGCAGTGCCGAGGGTAACTATGGCTACACCTTC CSAEGNYGYTF
TRBJ1-2 . TRBV7-9 once TGTGCCAGCAGCTCTTCGACAGGAGCTGGCTATGGCTACACCTTC CASSSSTGAGYGYTF
TRBJ2-2 TRBD2 TRBV29-1 . TGCAGCGTTGAATTCGCGAGCGGGAGACCCGGGGAGCTGTTTTTT CSVEFASGRPGELFF
TRBJ1-4 . TRBV10-3 . TGTGCCATCAGTGAATCAGGGGTATATGAAAAACTGTTTTTT CAISESGVYEKLFF
TRBJ2-3 . TRBV7-9 . TGTGCCAGCAGCCTATCCCTAGATACGCAGTATTTT CASSLSLDTQYF
TRBJ2-7 TRBD1 TRBV28 . TGTGCCAGCAGTACAGGGGTCCCCTCCTACGAGCAGTACTTC CASSTGVPSYEQYF
TRBJ1-1 . TRBV18 . TGTGCCAGCTCACAGGTTCAGATCCAGCTTTTAATGAACACTGAAGCTTTCTTT CASSQVQIQLLMNTEAFF
TRBJ2-5 TRBD2 TRBV15 . TGTGCCACCAGCAGGGACGGACTAGCGGGAGAGACCCAGTACTTC CATSRDGLAGETQYF
TRBJ2-1 TRBD2 TRBV7-2 . TGTGCCAGCAGCCCCCATCTAGCGGACTCCTACAATGAGCAGTTCTTC CASSPHLADSYNEQFF
TRBJ2-5 . TRBV5-4 . TGTGCCAGCAGCTCCTCGGCCAGGGGGGATGAGACCCAGTACTTC CASSSSARGDETQYF
TRBJ2-7 . TRBV18 . TGTGCCAGCTCACCACCGGCCGGGACTGGCTACGAGCAGTACTTC CASSPPAGTGYEQYF
TRBJ2-3 TRBD1 TRBV18 . TGTGCCAGCTCAGGACAGGGCACAGATACGCAGTATTTT CASSGQGTDTQYF
TRBJ2-7 . TRBV7-2 . TGTGCCAGCAGCTTAGCGGACTCCTACGAGCAGTACTTC CASSLADSYEQYF
TRBJ1-5 . TRBV11-2 . TGTGCCAGCAGCCTGGCCTACAATCAGCCCCAGCATTTT CASSLAYNQPQHF
TRBJ2-5 TRBD1 TRBV27 few TGTGCCAGCAGTGACAGGGGTGGGGAGACCCAGTACTTC CASSDRGGETQYF
TRBJ2-1 TRBD2 TRBV7-3 . TGTGCCAGCAGCCAAAGCGGGAGGGGGTACAATGAGCAGTTCTTC CASSQSGRGYNEQFF
TRBJ2-7 TRBD2 TRBV18 . TGTGCCAGCTTCACATCACTAGCGGGAGGGAAGGAACCCTACGAGCAGTACTTC CASFTSLAGGKEPYEQYF
TRBJ1-5 . TRBV7-2 . TGTGCCAGCAGCTTATTGACAGCGGGGAATCAGCCCCAGCATTTT CASSLLTAGNQPQHF
TRBJ2-1 . TRBV9 . TGTGCCAGCAGCGTAGGGACAGACTACAATGAGCAGTTCTTC CASSVGTDYNEQFF
TRBJ2-3 . TRBV30 once TGTGCCTCCCGACACCAGGAGCAAAGCACAGATACGCAGTATTTT CASRHQEQSTDTQYF
TRBJ2-1 . TRBV5-4 . TGTGCCAGCAGCTTGGAAGGTGGACAGTCCTACAATGAGCAGTTCTTC CASSLEGGQSYNEQFF
TRBJ1-2 TRBD1 TRBV7-8 . TGTGCCAGCAGCGCAGATCCGATGACAGGGGCCTATGGCTACACCTTC CASSADPMTGAYGYTF
TRBJ2-1 TRBD2 TRBV27 . TGTGCCAGCACCGCACTAGCGGGGGTTGGGGATGAGCAGTTCTTC CASTALAGVGDEQFF
TRBJ1-5 . TRBV5-8 . TGTGCCAGCAGCAGCGGGGGGGGGAAGAATCAGCCCCAGCATTTT CASSSGGGKNQPQHF
TRBJ2-7 . TRBV5-1 few TGCGCCAGCAGCACGACAGGATCCTACGAGCAGTACTTC CASSTTGSYEQYF
TRBJ2-7 . TRBV18 . TGTGCCAGCTCGTATTTAGCGGAACCCTACGAGCAGTACTTC CASSYLAEPYEQYF
TRBJ1-2 TRBD1 TRBV4-2 . TGTGCCAGCAGCCAAAGTCAGGGGACAGCTAACTATGGCTACACCTTC CASSQSQGTANYGYTF
TRBJ1-4 . TRBV7-8 . TGTGCCAGCAGCTTAGGTGACAGGTCAACTAATGAAAAACTGTTTTTT CASSLGDRSTNEKLFF
TRBJ2-3 . TRBV2 . TGTGCCAGCAGTGACCTCGGGAGAATCGGGGAGAGCACAGATACGCAGTATTTT CASSDLGRIGESTDTQYF
TRBJ1-6 . TRBV5-6 . TGTGCCAGCAGCTTGAGTGGAGGTTCACCCCTCCACTTT CASSLSGGSPLHF
TRBJ2-2 TRBD1 TRBV30 . TGTGCCTGGAGGGCAGGGGGCATTAACACCGGGGAGCTGTTTTTT CAWRAGGINTGELFF